One sample yielded the 3 T cell receptor beta chains listed below, sequenced in a study of T cells in Graves' hyperthyroidism and ophthalmopathy. What was amplified from RNA transcripts were TCR beta CDR3 regions. The HTBI primer set drove a first-round RT-PCR of the TCR CDR3. TCRdb analysed the multiplex PCR reads with MiXCR anew, one entry per CDR3 protein. This table has about 700,000 distinct CDR3 sequences, roughly 46% appearing once. Sequencing was performed on peripheral blood or thyroid tissue (not recorded which). The receptors shown here come from an adult man with Graves' disease, either hyperthyroidism or ophthalmopathy (not recorded which).

This chain links TRBV25-1 with TRBJ1-1; D not resolved. Trimming took 5 bases from V and 1 from J, leaving 11 bases between them. CDR1 MGHDK and CDR2 SYGVNS come from the germline V gene. The CDR3 loop spans 14 amino acids. Written as DNA, the CDR3 is TGTGCCAGCAGTCCAGGACGGCCGAACACTGAAGCTTTCTTT. It specifies CASSPGRPNTEAFF.

The gene calls are TRBV7-9 and TRBJ2-7; D may be TRBD1 (5 bases). The CDR3 has 13 amino acids. V dropped 5 bases and J dropped 5 bases, with 13 bases sitting between them. The germline V gene encodes CDR1 SEHNR and CDR2 FQNEAQ (reference sequence). DNA of the CDR3: TGTGCCAGCAGCAACCAGGGCTGGGACGAGCAGTACTTC. Translating gives CASSNQGWDEQYF.

This clonotype was detected only a few times. The gene calls are TRBV7-9 and TRBJ1-6; tentative D call: TRBD1 (6 bases). Germline V CDR1 and CDR2: SEHNR, FQNEAQ (reference sequence). There are 15 residues in the CDR3. V was trimmed by 5 bases and J by 7 bases, leaving 15 bases between them. CDR3 coding DNA: TGTGCCAGCAGCCCCCGGACAGAGTCAAATTCACCCCTCCACTTT. Its translation: CASSPRTESNSPLHF.